One and the same sample provided the 12 T cell receptor beta chains below, sequenced in a study of CD8+CD57+ T cells in acquired aplastic anemia. Investigators profiled TCR beta VDJ and CDR3 from genomic DNA template. One entry per CDR3 protein results from TCRdb running MiXCR on the reads. Among around 200,000 distinct CDR3 sequences listed, roughly 50% were seen once. Patients sequenced had flow cytometry evidence of CD8+CD57+ cell expansion. Sequenced: sorted CD4+, CD8+, or CD8+CD57+ T cells (not recorded which) from PBMCs. These receptors were taken from a human donor with aplastic anemia.

The table lists this clonotype with many counts. The V gene is TRBV19, the J gene TRBJ1-2, with 8 bases lining up with TRBD1. CDR3 length: 14 amino acids. Germline-derived CDR1 and CDR2 are LNHDA and SQIVND (reference sequence). V lost 8 bases, J lost 5 bases, and 10 bases stayed unmatched. The CDR3: CASVQGQGAYGYTF. In DNA, the CDR3 is TGTGCCAGTGTACAAGGGCAGGGGGCATATGGCTACACCTTC.

The table lists this clonotype with a few counts. The J gene is TRBJ1-1, the V gene TRBV30; unclear D gene. Germline V CDR1 and CDR2: GTSNPN, SVGIG (reference sequence). V lost 1 base, J lost 5 bases, and 17 bases lay in between. The CDR3 covers 15 residues. CDR3 coding DNA: TGTGCCTGGAGTGGTGTAAGCGGTAAGAGGACTGAAGCTTTCTTT. Protein: CAWSGVSGKRTEAFF.

J is TRBJ1-1 and V is TRBV5-1; tentatively, D is TRBD1 (5 bases). The V end lost 0 bases, the J end lost 3 bases, and 9 bases lay between the germline ends. From germline, CDR1 is SGHRS and CDR2 YFSETQ. This CDR3 is built from 14 residues. CDR3 coding DNA: TGCGCCAGCAGCTTGGCGTGGGGGGACACTGAAGCTTTCTTT. The encoded protein is CASSLAWGDTEAFF.

V and J are TRBV7-6 and TRBJ1-3; D may be TRBD1 (6 bases). Germline CDR1 SGHVS, CDR2 FNYEAQ. The length of the CDR3 is 17 residues. With 5 bases removed from V and 0 bases from J, the gap between germline ends came to 17 bases. The CDR3 sequence is CASSLIQGKTSGNTIYF. CDR3 bases: TGTGCCAGCAGCCTTATACAGGGAAAAACCTCTGGAAACACCATATATTTT.

J is TRBJ1-1 and V is TRBV19; D is possibly TRBD1 (5 bases). This CDR3 spans 14 amino acids. V lost 4 bases, J lost 3 bases, and 12 bases lay in between. Germline values: CDR1 LNHDA, CDR2 SQIVND (reference sequence). The CDR3 region has the DNA TGTGCCAGTAGTAAACGAGGGGTAGACACTGAAGCTTTCTTT. It yields the protein CASSKRGVDTEAFF.

This clonotype was detected only a few times. The chain links TRBV2 to TRBJ2-1; D unresolved. From germline, CDR1 is SNHLY and CDR2 FYNNEI. The CDR3 sequence is 13 residues long. V was trimmed by 7 bases and J by 0 bases, leaving 7 bases between them. The CDR3 DNA reads TGTGCCAGCAAAGATTACTCCTACAATGAGCAGTTCTTC. Amino acid sequence: CASKDYSYNEQFF.

As concerns this clonotype: A junction end diverges from the germline sequence, so it may reflect a read error. The genes are TRBV10-1 and TRBJ2-5, with TRBD2 as a possible D gene (6 bases). The CDR3 has 14 amino acids. Germline assignment: CDR1 WNHNN and CDR2 SYGVQD (reference sequence). For the CDR3, the DNA is TGCGCCGGCAGCGAGGGAGGACCTATGCGGACCCAGTACTTC. Residues: CAGSEGGPMRTQYF.

The J gene is TRBJ2-7, the V gene TRBV20-1; D may be TRBD2 (7 bases). CDR1 DFQATT and CDR2 SNEGSKA come from the germline V gene (reference sequence). The CDR3 length is 14 residues. V dropped 1 base and J dropped 2 bases, with 12 bases sitting between them. Here the CDR3 DNA reads TGCAGTGCTAGAGTGGAGGGGGGGACCTACGAGCAGTACTTC. It codes for CSARVEGGTYEQYF.

This clonotype was observed many times. The genes are TRBV19 and TRBJ1-2; D may be TRBD1 (5 bases). Per germline, CDR1 LNHDA and CDR2 SQIVND (reference sequence). The CDR3 loop spans 15 amino acids. Trimming removed 4 bases from V and 8 bases from J, with 20 bases in between. CDR3: CASSKTQIDSPGYTF. DNA for the CDR3: TGTGCCAGTAGTAAGACTCAAATCGACAGCCCCGGCTACACCTTC.

On this clonotype: One junction end does not reproduce the germline sequence, and a read error may be involved. V and J are TRBV24-1 and TRBJ2-3, with no clear D. From germline, CDR1 is KGHDR and CDR2 SFDVKD. The CDR3 spans 12 residues. The CDR3 DNA is TGTGCCACCAGTGATTATACAGATACGCGGTATTTC. Protein: CATSDYTDTRYF.

The chain recombines TRBV5-1 with TRBJ1-4; D is undetermined. V lost 0 bases to trimming and J lost 5 bases, with 8 bases between them. This CDR3 is built from 14 residues. Germline V gene sequence: CDR1 SGHRS, CDR2 YFSETQ. CDR3 protein: CASSLDGQNEKLFF. DNA of the CDR3: TGCGCCAGCAGCTTGGATGGTCAGAATGAAAAACTGTTTTTT. Full variable domain (rest looked up from reference TRBV5-1 and TRBJ1-4): KAGVTQTPRYLIKTRGQQVTLSCSPISGHRSVSWYQQTPGQGLQFLFEYFSETQRNKGNFPGRFSGRQFSNSRSEMNVSTLELGDSALYLCASSLDGQNEKLFFGSGTQLSVL.

J is TRBJ1-1 and V is TRBV6-5, with D possibly TRBD1 on 5 matching bases. The germline CDR1 and CDR2 sequences are MNHEY and SVGAGI. Trimming pared 6 bases from V and 3 bases from J, leaving 11 bases between. This CDR3 has 13 amino acids. The CDR3 sequence is CASSQDRDTEAFF. The CDR3 DNA follows: TGTGCCAGCAGCCAAGACAGAGACACTGAAGCTTTCTTT.